The 26 T cell receptor beta chains reported below all come from one sample, sequenced in a study of post-analysis software for immune sequencing data. Whole-study findings and limits: Comparison of patients with controls showed 4 to 6 TRBV segments more frequent in patients, TRBV5-6, TRBV5-1 and TRBV20-1 among them.

The antigens for these receptors are not known. Unique-molecular-identifier-tagged TCR beta cDNA libraries were used. Via MiXCR, TCRdb re-called the PCR reads, giving one row per CDR3 protein. Here the sample spans roughly 620,000 distinct CDR3 sequences, 44% being singletons. The sample taken for sequencing was blood. Receptors were obtained from a girl between 10 and 17 years old with multiple sclerosis.

The gene calls are TRBV5-1 and TRBJ2-3; 7 bases are a match to TRBD1. This CDR3 is built from 16 residues. V lost 1 base, J lost 8 bases, and 13 bases stayed unmatched. Germline CDR1 reads SGHRS; CDR2 reads YFSETQ. DNA of the CDR3: TGCGCCAGCAGCTTGACAGGGGATGGCTTCATAGGTACGCAGTATTTT. As protein: CASSLTGDGFIGTQYF. Complete variable domain (other parts from reference TRBV5-1 and TRBJ2-3): KAGVTQTPRYLIKTRGQQVTLSCSPISGHRSVSWYQQTPGQGLQFLFEYFSETQRNKGNFPGRFSGRQFSNSRSEMNVSTLELGDSALYLCASSLTGDGFIGTQYFGPGTRLTVL.

The chain carries TRBV20-1 and TRBJ2-1, with TRBD2 matching over 9 bases. The J call may be incorrect, as the DNA end agrees better with TRBJ2-7. This CDR3 comprises 16 residues. Per germline, CDR1 DFQATT and CDR2 SNEGSKA (reference sequence). CDR3 nucleotide sequence: TGCAGTGCCAGGGGGGCTAGCGGGGTCTCCTACAATGAGCAGTACTTC. Protein sequence: CSARGASGVSYNEQYF.

V usage is TRBV4-1 and J usage is TRBJ1-2, with unresolved D. CDR1 is MGHRA and CDR2 is YSYEKL in the germline V gene. This CDR3 spans 17 amino acids. V was trimmed by 0 bases and J by 7 bases, leaving 21 bases between them. The CDR3 is CASSQDVLRTVSLGYTF. CDR3 DNA sequence: TGCGCCAGCAGCCAAGATGTTTTGCGGACGGTCTCCCTTGGCTACACCTTC.

The CDR3 loop is CASSPRGRGEQETQYF. CDR3 DNA sequence: TGCGCCAGCAGCCCCCGTGGAAGGGGGGAGCAAGAGACCCAGTACTTC. This chain links TRBV4-1 with TRBJ2-5, with D perhaps given as TRBD1 or TRBD2 (6 bases each). Deletions cut 4 bases from V and 2 bases from J, with 17 bases between. CDR1 and CDR2 (germline): MGHRA, YSYEKL. This CDR3 comprises 16 residues.

The chain has TRBV6-4 and TRBJ2-4; possibly TRBD1 for D (6 bases). The CDR3 loop spans 15 amino acids. CDR1 is MRHNA and CDR2 is SNTAGT in the germline V gene. Trimming pared 5 bases from V and 0 bases from J, leaving 11 bases between. The CDR3 DNA follows: TGTGCCAGCAGTTTCAGGGGCCTAGCCAAAAACATTCAGTACTTC. This translates into CASSFRGLAKNIQYF.

V and J are TRBV12-3 or TRBV12-4 and TRBJ2-3, with D hard to call. The CDR3 contains 16 residues. The V end was cut by 1 base, the J end by 0 bases, with 11 bases between. CDR3 region: CASSLGAASSTDTQYF. The CDR3 DNA is TGTGCCAGCAGTTTAGGCGCAGCGTCTAGCACAGATACGCAGTATTTT.

The rearrangement links TRBV5-6 to TRBJ2-3; the match to TRBD1 covers 9 bases. The CDR3 has 17 amino acids. The germline V gene has CDR1 SGHDT and CDR2 YYEEEE. The J segment lost 6 bases and the V segment lost 0 bases, leaving 11 bases of the junction unmatched. The CDR3 is CASSLATGGGFRDTQYF. CDR3 nucleotide sequence: TGTGCCAGCAGCTTGGCCACAGGGGGCGGTTTTAGGGATACGCAGTATTTT.

The chain recombines TRBV4-1 with TRBJ2-3, with TRBD1 matching over 7 bases. Germline CDR1 is MGHRA and CDR2 is YSYEKL. The length of the CDR3 is 18 residues. With 4 bases clipped from V and 1 base from J, the junction kept 14 bases outside the gene matches. Here the CDR3 DNA reads TGCGCCAGCAGCCCTTTCATGGTGTTAGGGGGCCGCACAGATACGCAGTATTTT. It encodes CASSPFMVLGGRTDTQYF.

This clonotype was detected a few times. CDR3 protein: CASSSRTGTSYEQYF. CDR3 DNA: TGTGCCAGCAGTTCCCGGACAGGGACGAGCTACGAGCAGTACTTC. The V call is TRBV6-5, the J call TRBJ2-5, with 8 bases lining up with TRBD1. The end of the DNA is better explained by TRBJ2-7, so the J call may be wrong. The CDR3 has 15 residues. Germline CDR1 is MNHEY and CDR2 is SVGAGI.

CDR3 sequence (DNA): TGTGCCAGCAGTAGAAGTGTTTCCTACGAGCAGTACTTC. Its protein product is CASSRSVSYEQYF. The chain has TRBV6-2 or TRBV6-3 and TRBJ2-7; no reliable D call. Looked up from germline, CDR1 is MNHEY and CDR2 is SVGEGT. The V end was cut by 5 bases, the J end by 1 base, with 9 bases between. The CDR3 consists of 13 residues.

The V and J genes are TRBV5-1 and TRBJ1-2, with TRBD1 matching 7 bases. The germline gives CDR1 SGHRS, CDR2 YFSETQ. With 0 bases clipped from V and 0 bases from J, the junction kept 5 bases outside the gene matches. The CDR3 has 16 residues. The CDR3 coding sequence is TGCGCCAGCAGCTTGGGTGGGACAGTACCTAACTATGGCTACACCTTC. This gives the protein CASSLGGTVPNYGYTF.

This clonotype was seen a single time. The CDR3 loop is CASSLSSGNGETQYF. CDR3 sequence (DNA): TGTGCCAGCAGTTTATCCAGCGGGAATGGTGAGACCCAGTACTTC. The rearrangement links TRBV6-6 to TRBJ2-5; the match to TRBD2 covers 7 bases. Trimming at V came to 4 bases and at J to 5 bases, leaving 10 bases not matched to a gene. CDR1 and CDR2 from the germline V gene are MNHNY and SVGAGI (reference sequence). CDR3 length: 15 amino acids.

This clonotype was recorded many times. CDR3 protein: CASSPGTGPYEQYF. CDR3 nucleotides: TGTGCCAGCAGCCCCGGGACGGGACCCTACGAGCAGTACTTC. The V and J genes are TRBV7-2 and TRBJ2-7; D might be TRBD1 or TRBD2, each matching 5 bases. V was clipped by 5 bases and J by 2 bases, with 13 bases between them. The germline gives CDR1 SGHTA, CDR2 FQGNSA. This CDR3 comprises 14 residues.

This clonotype has just a few counts. The genes are TRBV27 and TRBJ1-2, with a tentative D call TRBD1 (6 bases). With 3 bases removed from V and 1 base from J, the gap between germline ends came to 9 bases. The CDR3 length is 14 residues. Germline CDR1 MNHEY, CDR2 SMNVEV (reference sequence). The CDR3 loop reads CASSFQGRNYGYTF. As DNA, the CDR3 is TGTGCCAGCAGTTTCCAGGGGCGTAACTATGGCTACACCTTC.

The rearrangement uses TRBV24-1 and TRBJ2-1; TRBD2 aligns across 9 bases. Germline values: CDR1 KGHDR, CDR2 SFDVKD. The junction had 7 bases not matched to a gene; V was cut back by 2 bases and J by 6 bases. The CDR3 has 16 residues. CDR3 bases: TGTGCCACCAGTGATTGGGCTAGCGGGACCCTCAATGAGCAGTTCTTC. Its protein product is CATSDWASGTLNEQFF.

About this clonotype: The junction and the germline gene differ at one end; a read error may be behind it. V is TRBV10-3 and J is TRBJ2-3; 10 bases agree with TRBD2. CDR1 and CDR2 (germline): ENHRY, SYGVKD. The CDR3 has 21 residues. This CDR3 is CVISVLTDGEREGHATDTQYF. The CDR3 DNA reads as TGTGTCATCAGTGTCCTTACGGACGGCGAGCGGGAGGGCCATGCCACAGATACGCAGTATTTT.

The genes are TRBV7-9 and TRBJ2-7; 7 nucleotides align to TRBD1. Germline assignment: CDR1 SEHNR and CDR2 FQNEAQ (reference sequence). V lost 4 bases to trimming and J lost 2 bases; unmatched junction nucleotides: 11. This CDR3 has 16 residues. DNA for the CDR3: TGTGCCAGCAGCTCCGATGGTCGGCAGGGGGCCTACGAGCAGTACTTC. Its translation is CASSSDGRQGAYEQYF. The full variable domain, with the rest looked up from reference TRBV7-9 and TRBJ2-7, is DTGVSQNPRHKITKRGQNVTFRCDPISEHNRLYWYRQTLGQGPEFLTYFQNEAQLEKSRLLSDRFSAERPKGSFSTLEIQRTEQGDSAMYLCASSSDGRQGAYEQYFGPGTRLTVT.

The chain recombines TRBV12-3 or TRBV12-4 with TRBJ1-2, with 7 bases aligning to TRBD1. Losses at the gene ends were 10 bases for V and 8 bases for J; bases not matched to a gene: 10. CDR3 length: 12 residues. The CDR3 bases are TGTGCCACCAGGGGGAACCCTGAGGGCTACACCTTC. This sequence encodes CATRGNPEGYTF.

The chain recombines TRBV11-2 with TRBJ2-5; no definite D call. The better agreement between TRBJ2-3 and the DNA end casts doubt on the J call. Germline-derived CDR1 and CDR2 are SGHAT and FQNNGV. The CDR3 covers 12 residues. The CDR3 nucleotides read TGTGCCAGCAGTTTATCTAGAGATACGCAGTATTTT. Translating it yields CASSLSRDTQYF.

The chain couples TRBV4-1 to TRBJ2-1; possible D gene TRBD2, 5 bases. Trimming removed 4 bases from V and 1 base from J, with 17 bases in between. The CDR3 extends over 17 amino acids. CDR1 and CDR2 from the germline V gene are MGHRA and YSYEKL. Here the CDR3 reads CASSRLERGSSYNEQFF. CDR3 in DNA: TGCGCCAGCAGCCGCCTTGAACGAGGGAGTTCCTACAATGAGCAGTTCTTC.

The chain uses TRBV2 and TRBJ1-2, with TRBD1 as a possible D gene (6 bases). This CDR3 region has 13 residues. With 8 bases removed from V and 0 bases from J, the gap between germline ends came to 10 bases. Germline V gene lookup returns CDR1 SNHLY and CDR2 FYNNEI. CDR3 residues: CASRDTPNYGYTF. The CDR3 DNA is TGTGCCAGCCGGGACACCCCTAACTATGGCTACACCTTC. Full variable domain (rest looked up from reference TRBV2 and TRBJ1-2): EPEVTQTPSHQVTQMGQEVILRCVPISNHLYFYWYRQILGQKVEFLVSFYNNEISEKSEIFDDQFSVERPDGSNFTLKIRSTKLEDSAMYFCASRDTPNYGYTFGSGTRLTVV.

The gene calls are TRBV10-3 and TRBJ2-3, with 9 bases aligning to TRBD2. The CDR3 totals 13 residues. V was pared by 10 bases and J by 2 bases, with 4 bases of the junction left unmatched. Germline V CDR1 and CDR2: ENHRY, SYGVKD. CDR3 amino acids: CATLAGDTDTQYF. The CDR3 DNA reads TGTGCCACCTTAGCGGGGGACACAGATACGCAGTATTTT.

The table lists this clonotype with a count of one. The chain has TRBV7-2 and TRBJ2-5, with D perhaps TRBD2 (6 bases). The V and J ends lost 4 bases and 2 bases respectively, with 11 bases between them. CDR1 SGHTA and CDR2 FQGNSA come from the germline V gene. The CDR3 totals 14 residues. As DNA, the CDR3 is TGTGCCAGCAGCTGGGGAGGATCACAAGAGACCCAGTACTTC. Amino acid sequence: CASSWGGSQETQYF.

This clonotype appeared many times. The gene calls are TRBV15 and TRBJ2-7; D is unresolved. The CDR3 contains 15 residues. V was shortened by 6 bases and J by 0 bases, with 15 bases between the two germline ends. The germline V gene has CDR1 LNHNV and CDR2 YYDKDF (reference sequence). CDR3 DNA sequence: TGTGCCACCAGGTCCGGGCTGGGAAGCTCCTACGAGCAGTACTTC. Its protein product is CATRSGLGSSYEQYF.

The chain carries TRBV5-1 and TRBJ2-1; maybe TRBD1 (5 bases). Germline CDR1 is SGHRS and CDR2 is YFSETQ. V was clipped by 0 bases and J by 5 bases, with 9 bases between them. The CDR3 loop spans 14 amino acids. This CDR3 is CASSLEGQHNEQFF. As DNA, the CDR3 is TGCGCCAGCAGCTTGGAGGGGCAGCACAATGAGCAGTTCTTC.

This sequence joins TRBV14 and TRBJ2-1; D is uncertain. The CDR3 extends over 11 amino acids. V was clipped by 1 base and J by 10 bases, with 5 bases between them. CDR1 SGHDN and CDR2 FVKESK come from the germline V gene. The CDR3 is CASSQGPEQFF. CDR3 in DNA: TGTGCCAGCAGCCAAGGTCCAGAGCAGTTCTTC.